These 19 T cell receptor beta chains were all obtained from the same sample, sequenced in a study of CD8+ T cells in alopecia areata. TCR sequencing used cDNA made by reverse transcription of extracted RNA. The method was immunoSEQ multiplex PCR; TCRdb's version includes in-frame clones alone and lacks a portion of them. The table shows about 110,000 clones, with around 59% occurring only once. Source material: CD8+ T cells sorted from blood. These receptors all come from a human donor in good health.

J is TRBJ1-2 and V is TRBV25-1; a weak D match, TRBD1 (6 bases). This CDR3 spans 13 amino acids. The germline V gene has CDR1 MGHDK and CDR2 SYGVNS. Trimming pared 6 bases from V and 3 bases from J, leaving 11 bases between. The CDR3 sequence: CASSPGQHYGYTF. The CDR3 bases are TGTGCCAGCAGCCCAGGACAGCACTATGGCTACACCTTC.

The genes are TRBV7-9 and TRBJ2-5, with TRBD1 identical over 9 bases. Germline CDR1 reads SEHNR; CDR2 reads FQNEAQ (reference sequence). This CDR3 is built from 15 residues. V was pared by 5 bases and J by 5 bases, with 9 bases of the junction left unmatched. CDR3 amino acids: CASSLRQGVTETQYF. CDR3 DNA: TGTGCCAGCAGCCTTCGACAGGGGGTGACGGAGACCCAGTACTTC. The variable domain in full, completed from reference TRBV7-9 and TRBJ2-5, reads DTGVSQNPRHKITKRGQNVTFRCDPISEHNRLYWYRQTLGQGPEFLTYFQNEAQLEKSRLLSDRFSAERPKGSFSTLEIQRTEQGDSAMYLCASSLRQGVTETQYFGPGTRLLVL.

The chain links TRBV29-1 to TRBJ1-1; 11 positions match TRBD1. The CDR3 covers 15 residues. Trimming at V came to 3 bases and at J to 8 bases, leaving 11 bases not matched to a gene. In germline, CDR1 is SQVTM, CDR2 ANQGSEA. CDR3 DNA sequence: TGCAGCGTTGAGTACCCCGGACAGGGGGCTGTGGAAGCTTTCTTT. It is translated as CSVEYPGQGAVEAFF.

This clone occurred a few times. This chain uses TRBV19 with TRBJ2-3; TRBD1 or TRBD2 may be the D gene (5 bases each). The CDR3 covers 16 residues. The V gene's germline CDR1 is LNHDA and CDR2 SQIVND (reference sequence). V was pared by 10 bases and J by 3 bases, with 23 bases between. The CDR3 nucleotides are TGTGCCACCCAAGGGAGTCACGGGGCAAGAACAGATACGCAGTATTTT. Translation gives CATQGSHGARTDTQYF.

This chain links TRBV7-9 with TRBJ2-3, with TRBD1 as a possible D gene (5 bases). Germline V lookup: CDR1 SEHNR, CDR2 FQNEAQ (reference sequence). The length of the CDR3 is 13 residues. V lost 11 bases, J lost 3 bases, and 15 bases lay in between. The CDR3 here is CACQGAVTDTQYF. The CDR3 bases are TGTGCCTGCCAAGGGGCGGTGACAGATACGCAGTATTTT. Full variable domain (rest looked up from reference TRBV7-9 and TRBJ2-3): DTGVSQNPRHKITKRGQNVTFRCDPISEHNRLYWYRQTLGQGPEFLTYFQNEAQLEKSRLLSDRFSAERPKGSFSTLEIQRTEQGDSAMYLCACQGAVTDTQYFGPGTRLTVL.

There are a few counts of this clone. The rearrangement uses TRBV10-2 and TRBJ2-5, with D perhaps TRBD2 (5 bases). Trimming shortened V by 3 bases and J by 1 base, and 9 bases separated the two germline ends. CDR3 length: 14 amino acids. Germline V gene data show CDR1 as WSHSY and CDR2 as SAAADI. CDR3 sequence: CASSEEAAQETQYF. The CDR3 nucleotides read TGCGCCAGCAGTGAAGAAGCGGCCCAAGAGACCCAGTACTTC.

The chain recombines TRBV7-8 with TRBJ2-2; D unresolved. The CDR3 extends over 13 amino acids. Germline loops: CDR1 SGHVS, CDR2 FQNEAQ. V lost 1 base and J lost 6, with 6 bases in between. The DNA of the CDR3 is TGTGCCAGCAGCTTAGTGGACCCCGGGGAGCTGTTTTTT. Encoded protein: CASSLVDPGELFF.

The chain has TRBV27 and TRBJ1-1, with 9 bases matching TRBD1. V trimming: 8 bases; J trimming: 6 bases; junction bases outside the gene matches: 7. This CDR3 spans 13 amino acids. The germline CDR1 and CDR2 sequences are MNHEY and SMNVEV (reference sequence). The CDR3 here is CASGEDRGAEAFF. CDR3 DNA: TGTGCCAGCGGGGAGGACAGGGGAGCTGAAGCTTTCTTT.

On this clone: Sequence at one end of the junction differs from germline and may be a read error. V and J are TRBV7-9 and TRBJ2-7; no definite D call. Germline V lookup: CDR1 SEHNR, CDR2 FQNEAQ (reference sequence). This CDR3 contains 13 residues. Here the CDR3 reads CASSYSEGYEQYF. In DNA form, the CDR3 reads TGTGCTAGCAGCTATAGTGAAGGCTACGAGCAGTACTTC.

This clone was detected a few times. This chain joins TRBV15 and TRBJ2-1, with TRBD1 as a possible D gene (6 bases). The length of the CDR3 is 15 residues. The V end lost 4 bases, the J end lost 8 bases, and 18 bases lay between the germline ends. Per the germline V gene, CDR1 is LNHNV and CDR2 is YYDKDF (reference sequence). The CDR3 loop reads CATSTGTTGVDEQFF. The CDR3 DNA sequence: TGTGCCACCAGCACCGGGACAACTGGGGTCGATGAGCAGTTCTTC.

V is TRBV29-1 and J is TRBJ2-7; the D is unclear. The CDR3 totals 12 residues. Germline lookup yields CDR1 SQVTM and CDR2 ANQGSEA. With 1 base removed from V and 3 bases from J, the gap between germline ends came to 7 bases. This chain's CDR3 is CSVEGDSYEQYF. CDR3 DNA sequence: TGCAGCGTTGAAGGAGATAGCTACGAGCAGTACTTC.

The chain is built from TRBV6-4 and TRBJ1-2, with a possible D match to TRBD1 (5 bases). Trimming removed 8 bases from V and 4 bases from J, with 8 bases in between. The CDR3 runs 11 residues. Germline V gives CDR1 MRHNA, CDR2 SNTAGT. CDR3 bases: TGTGCCAGCGGACATTCCTATGGCTACACCTTC. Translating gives CASGHSYGYTF.

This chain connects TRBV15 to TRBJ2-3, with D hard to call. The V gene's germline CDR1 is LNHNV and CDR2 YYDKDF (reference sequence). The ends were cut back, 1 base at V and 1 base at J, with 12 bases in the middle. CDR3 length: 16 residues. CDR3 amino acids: CATSRALGPGTDTQYF. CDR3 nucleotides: TGTGCCACCAGCAGAGCGTTAGGACCGGGCACAGATACGCAGTATTTT.

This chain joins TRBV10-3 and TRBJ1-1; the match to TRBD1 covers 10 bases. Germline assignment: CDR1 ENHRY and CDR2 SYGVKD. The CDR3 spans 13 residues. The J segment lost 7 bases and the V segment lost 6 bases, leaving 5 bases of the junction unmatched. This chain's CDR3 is CAISRDRGYEAFF. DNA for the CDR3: TGTGCCATCAGCCGGGACAGGGGCTATGAAGCTTTCTTT.

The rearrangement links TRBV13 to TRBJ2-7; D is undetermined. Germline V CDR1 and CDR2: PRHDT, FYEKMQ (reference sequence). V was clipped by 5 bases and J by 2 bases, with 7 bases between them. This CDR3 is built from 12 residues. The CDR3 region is CASSTLTYEQYF. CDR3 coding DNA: TGTGCCAGCAGCACCCTGACCTACGAGCAGTACTTC. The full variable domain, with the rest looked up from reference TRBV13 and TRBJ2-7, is AAGVIQSPRHLIKEKRETATLKCYPIPRHDTVYWYQQGPGQDPQFLISFYEKMQSDKGSIPDRFSAQQFSDYHSELNMSSLELGDSALYFCASSTLTYEQYFGPGTRLTVT.

DNA for the CDR3: TGTGCCAGCAGCTTGGGAGGTGACGCCTATGGCTACACCTTC. Protein sequence: CASSLGGDAYGYTF. The V call is TRBV5-4, the J call TRBJ1-2; D unresolved. CDR3 length: 14 residues. Trimming shortened V by 0 bases and J by 4 bases, and 10 bases separated the two germline ends. CDR1 and CDR2 (germline): SGHNT, YYREEE (reference sequence). Using reference TRBV5-4 and TRBJ1-2 for the parts outside the CDR3, the full variable domain is ETGVTQSPTHLIKTRGQQVTLRCSSQSGHNTVSWYQQALGQGPQFIFQYYREEENGRGNFPPRFSGLQFPNYSSELNVNALELDDSALYLCASSLGGDAYGYTFGSGTRLTVV.

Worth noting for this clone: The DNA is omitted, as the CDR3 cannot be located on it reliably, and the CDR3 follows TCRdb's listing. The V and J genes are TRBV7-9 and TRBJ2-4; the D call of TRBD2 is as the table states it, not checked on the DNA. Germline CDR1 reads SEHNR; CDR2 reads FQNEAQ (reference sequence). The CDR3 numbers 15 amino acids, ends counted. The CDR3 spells CASSTSSDPEDIQYF.

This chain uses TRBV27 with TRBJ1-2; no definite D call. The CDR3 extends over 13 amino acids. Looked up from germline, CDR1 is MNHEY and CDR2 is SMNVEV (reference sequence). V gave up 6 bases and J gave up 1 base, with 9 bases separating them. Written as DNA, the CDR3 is TGTGCCAGCAGGGACCTCGGTAACTATGGCTACACCTTC. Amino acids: CASRDLGNYGYTF.

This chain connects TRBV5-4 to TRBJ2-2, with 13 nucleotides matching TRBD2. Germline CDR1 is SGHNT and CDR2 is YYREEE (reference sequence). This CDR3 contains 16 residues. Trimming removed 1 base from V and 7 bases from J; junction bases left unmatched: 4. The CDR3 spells CASSLPGLAGDGELFF. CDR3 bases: TGTGCCAGCAGCTTGCCTGGACTAGCGGGGGACGGGGAGCTGTTTTTT.